This T cell receptor beta chain was identified during a study of T cell responses to AZD1222 COVID-19 vaccine. As to this clone: Its antigen remains unidentified.

The CDR3 loop spans 15 amino acids. Germline CDR1 is WNHNN and CDR2 is SYGVQD (reference sequence). V dropped 5 bases and J dropped 0 bases, with 12 bases sitting between them. Findings of the study overall: It should be noted that donors were predominantly white British and more often female, and clonal diversity was possibly underestimated. With two AZD1222 doses given, Spike-specific TCR breadth and depth both rose. Baseline testing showed seropositivity in only a handful of AZD1222 recipients. Targeting of unmutated variant regions was reportedly seen in nearly half of spike-specific TCRs.

Generated by immunoSEQ multiplex PCR, the TCRdb table keeps only in-frame clones and is missing some. The data show approximately 150,000 clones, 85% to 90% seen once. V is TRBV10-1 and J is TRBJ2-3, with D unresolved. The TCR was taken from an adult who received the MenACWY meningococcal vaccine as a control. The sequences come from peripheral blood, collected 28 days after the second dose of the MenACWY control vaccine. CDR3 protein: CASSTGRPSTDTQYF. Written as DNA, the CDR3 is TGCGCCAGCAGTACTGGACGGCCTAGCACAGATACGCAGTATTTT.